This paragraph reports one T cell receptor beta chain. At least ten counts were recorded for this clonotype. Its antigen is not yet known. The input lacks base qualities; no much larger clone sits a single base away. Set within a cohort of healthcare workers in London, UK, this nested case-control study involved weekly PCR testing of nasopharyngeal swabs along with blood sampling. Healthcare workers were recruited between 23 and 31 March 2020, during the week of the UK lockdown, and were followed weekly for up to roughly 15 weeks. The sample is drawn from a study of early T cells in non-severe SARS-CoV-2 infection (TCRdb year 2021). Regarding the study in general: Because TCR sequencing relied on bulk RNA taken from unsorted whole blood, pairing of alpha and beta chains was not possible.

The library was made by 5' RACE. TCRdb records NextSeq 500 as the sequencer. In the TCR library protocol, unique molecular identifiers were attached to individual cDNA molecules to correct for PCR bias and sequencing error. Sequencing covered both TCR alpha and beta chains, and within each sample the abundances of alpha and beta sequences were tightly co-correlated. As for how the authors treated the data: Decombinator V4 was used to annotate the V gene, J gene and CDR3 of the TCR sequences. TCRs were defined as expanded if a significant change between any two time points was detected under a Poisson model with p below 0.0001. TCR abundances were normalised to the total number of TCRs sequenced per sample and were expressed as counts per million. VDJdb, accessed 1 November 2021, was searched for CMV, EBV and SARS-CoV-2 annotated TCRs, with TCRs annotated for multiple antigens excluded. Through fastp at Q25 and MiXCR, TCRdb rebuilt clones from the public reads, retaining in-frame beta chains. Rows merge per CDR3 protein into single entries with the most common DNA and genes. TCRdb's processing, not the study's, gives the V and J calls here. The sample records some 55,000 distinct CDR3 sequences, around 13% of which are singletons. The top ten clones comprise 2.9% of the sample.

General findings and caveats noted by the study authors: VDJdb matching was skewed toward anti-spike CD8 responses and likely underestimated virus-specific expansions, missing private and CD4 specificities.

Sequencing used whole blood. This TCR was sampled from an adult who was a healthcare worker with PCR-confirmed SARS-CoV-2 infection or an uninfected control (not recorded which).

CDR3 region: CSADHRGSYEQYF. The nucleotide sequence is given as TGCAGTGCCGATCACAGGGGCTCCTACGAGCAGTACTTC. This receptor chain uses TRBV20-1 and TRBJ2-7, with 7 middle bases fitting TRBD1. The CDR3 starts with the cysteine, ends with the phenylalanine, and has 13 residues. Only the CDR3 part of the read is kept: 39 bases, read in frame from the first base. Here V drops 6 bases and J drops 0 bases, and the junction holds 5 bases not matched to any gene. Reading the germline V gene (reference sequence) gives CDR1 DFQATT and CDR2 SNEGSKA.